This TCR beta chain was obtained from a study of cytomegalovirus exposure and HLA in healthy donors. Data came from immunoSEQ multiplex PCR; TCRdb stores just in-frame clones and leaves some out. The sample lists 200,000 to 300,000 clones, about 90% occurring once. Germline loops: CDR1 SGHNT, CDR2 YYREEE (reference sequence). V lost 3 bases, J lost 4 bases, and 10 bases stayed unmatched. This CDR3 contains 16 residues. A single count supports this clone. The receptor was derived from a man between 18 and 29 years old in good health and CMV-seropositive. The material sequenced was PBMCs. The chain links TRBV5-4 to TRBJ2-1; 7 bases agree with TRBD2. The CDR3 DNA reads as TGTGCCAGCAGCTCCCGGAGCGGGGACTTTTACAATGAGCAGTTCTTC. As protein: CASSSRSGDFYNEQFF.